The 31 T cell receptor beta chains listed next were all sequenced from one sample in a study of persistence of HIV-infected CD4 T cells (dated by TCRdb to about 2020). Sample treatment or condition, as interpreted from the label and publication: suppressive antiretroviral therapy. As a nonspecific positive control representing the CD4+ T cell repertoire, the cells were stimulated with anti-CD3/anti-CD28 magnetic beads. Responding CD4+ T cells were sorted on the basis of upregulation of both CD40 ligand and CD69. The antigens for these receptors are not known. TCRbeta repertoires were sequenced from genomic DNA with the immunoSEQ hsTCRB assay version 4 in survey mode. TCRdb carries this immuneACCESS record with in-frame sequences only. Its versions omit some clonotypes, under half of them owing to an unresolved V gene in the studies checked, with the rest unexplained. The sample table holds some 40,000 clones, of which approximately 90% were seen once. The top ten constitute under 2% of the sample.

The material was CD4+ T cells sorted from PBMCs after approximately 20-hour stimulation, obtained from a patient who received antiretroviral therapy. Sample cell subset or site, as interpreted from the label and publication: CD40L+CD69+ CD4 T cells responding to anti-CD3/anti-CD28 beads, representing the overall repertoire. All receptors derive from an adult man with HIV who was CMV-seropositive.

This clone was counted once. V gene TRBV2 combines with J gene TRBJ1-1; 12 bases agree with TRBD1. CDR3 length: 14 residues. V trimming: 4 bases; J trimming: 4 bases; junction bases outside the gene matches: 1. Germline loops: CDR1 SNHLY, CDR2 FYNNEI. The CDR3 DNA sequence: TGTGCCAGCAGTGGGGACAGGGGGCTCACTGAAGCTTTCTTT. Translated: CASSGDRGLTEAFF.

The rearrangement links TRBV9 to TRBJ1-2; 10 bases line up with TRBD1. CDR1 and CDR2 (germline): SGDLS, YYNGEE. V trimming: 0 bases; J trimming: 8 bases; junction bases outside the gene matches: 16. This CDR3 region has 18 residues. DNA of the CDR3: TGTGCCAGCAGCGTAGCTGGTTTTGGACAGGGGGAACGTGGAGGCTACACCTTC. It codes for CASSVAGFGQGERGGYTF.

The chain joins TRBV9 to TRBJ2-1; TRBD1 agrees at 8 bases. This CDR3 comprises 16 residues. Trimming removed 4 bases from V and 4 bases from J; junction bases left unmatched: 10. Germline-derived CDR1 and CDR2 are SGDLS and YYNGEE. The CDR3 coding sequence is TGTGCCAGCAGCCCCCTGGGGACAGGCGCTTACAATGAGCAGTTCTTC. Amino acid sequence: CASSPLGTGAYNEQFF.

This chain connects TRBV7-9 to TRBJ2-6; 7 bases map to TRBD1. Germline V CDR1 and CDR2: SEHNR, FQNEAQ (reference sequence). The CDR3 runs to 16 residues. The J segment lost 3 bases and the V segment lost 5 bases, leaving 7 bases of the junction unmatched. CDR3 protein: CASSDDRAGGANVLTF. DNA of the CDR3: TGTGCCAGCAGCGACGACAGGGCAGGTGGGGCCAACGTCCTGACTTTC.

In nucleotides, the CDR3 is TGTGCCAGCGAAGTTGAGGATTCTGGGGCCAACGTCCTGACTTTC. Its translation: CASEVEDSGANVLTF. V and J are TRBV28 and TRBJ2-6; no reliable D call. Trimming removed 8 bases at V and 1 base at J, with 12 bases between. The CDR3 is 15 residues long. The germline gives CDR1 MDHEN, CDR2 SYDVKM.

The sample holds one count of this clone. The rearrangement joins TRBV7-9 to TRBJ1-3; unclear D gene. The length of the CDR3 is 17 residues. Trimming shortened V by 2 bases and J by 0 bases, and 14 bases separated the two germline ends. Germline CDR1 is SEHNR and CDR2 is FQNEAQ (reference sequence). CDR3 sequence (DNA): TGTGCCAGCAGCTTAAGGGTTATGACAAGCTCTGGAAACACCATATATTTT. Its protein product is CASSLRVMTSSGNTIYF. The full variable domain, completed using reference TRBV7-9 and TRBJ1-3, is DTGVSQNPRHKITKRGQNVTFRCDPISEHNRLYWYRQTLGQGPEFLTYFQNEAQLEKSRLLSDRFSAERPKGSFSTLEIQRTEQGDSAMYLCASSLRVMTSSGNTIYFGEGSWLTVV.

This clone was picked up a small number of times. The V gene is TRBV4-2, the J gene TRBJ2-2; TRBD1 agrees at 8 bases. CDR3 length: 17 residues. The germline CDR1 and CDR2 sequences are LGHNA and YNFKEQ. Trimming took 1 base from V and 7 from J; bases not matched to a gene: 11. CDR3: CASSQGRTGSLVGELFF. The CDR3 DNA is TGTGCCAGCAGCCAAGGACGGACAGGGTCATTGGTCGGGGAGCTGTTTTTT.

CDR3 nucleotide sequence: TGTGCCTGGACCCAGGGGGCAGGAAACACCATATATTTT. Its translation: CAWTQGAGNTIYF. J is TRBJ1-3 and V is TRBV30; 8 nucleotides line up with TRBD1. J gave up 4 bases and V 4 bases, and 3 bases lay outside the gene matches. The CDR3 spans 13 residues. Germline loops: CDR1 GTSNPN, CDR2 SVGIG (reference sequence).

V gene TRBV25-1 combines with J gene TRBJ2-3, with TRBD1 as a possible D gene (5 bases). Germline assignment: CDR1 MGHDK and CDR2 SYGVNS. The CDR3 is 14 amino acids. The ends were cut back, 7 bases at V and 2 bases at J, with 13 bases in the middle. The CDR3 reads CASKPSRATDTQYF. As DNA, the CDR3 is TGTGCCAGCAAACCAAGCAGGGCCACAGATACGCAGTATTTT. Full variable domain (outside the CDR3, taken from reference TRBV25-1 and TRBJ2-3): EADIYQTPRYLVIGTGKKITLECSQTMGHDKMYWYQQDPGMELHLIHYSYGVNSTEKGDLSSESTVSRIRTEHFPLTLESARPSHTSQYLCASKPSRATDTQYFGPGTRLTVL.

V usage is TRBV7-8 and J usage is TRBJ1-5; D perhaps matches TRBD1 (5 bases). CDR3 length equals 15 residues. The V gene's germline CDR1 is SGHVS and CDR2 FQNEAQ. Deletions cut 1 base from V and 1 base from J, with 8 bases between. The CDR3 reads CASSLGAGSNQPQHF. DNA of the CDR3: TGTGCCAGCAGCTTAGGAGCAGGGAGCAATCAGCCCCAGCATTTT. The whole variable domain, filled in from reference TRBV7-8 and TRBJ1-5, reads GAGVSQSPRYKVAKRGQDVALRCDPISGHVSLFWYQQALGQGPEFLTYFQNEAQLDKSGLPSDRFFAERPEGSVSTLKIQRTQQEDSAVYLCASSLGAGSNQPQHFGDGTRLSIL.

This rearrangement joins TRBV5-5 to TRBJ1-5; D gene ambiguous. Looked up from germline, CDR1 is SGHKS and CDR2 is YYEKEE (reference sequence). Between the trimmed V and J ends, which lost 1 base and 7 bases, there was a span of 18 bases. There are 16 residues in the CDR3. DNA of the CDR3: TGTGCCAGCAGCTTGCTGCCTAACGAGGGTGGACAGCCCCAGCATTTT. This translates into CASSLLPNEGGQPQHF.

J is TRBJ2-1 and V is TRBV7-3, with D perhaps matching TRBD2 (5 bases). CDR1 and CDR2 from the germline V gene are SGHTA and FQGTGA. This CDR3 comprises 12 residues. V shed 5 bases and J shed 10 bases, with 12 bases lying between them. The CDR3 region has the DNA TGTGCCAGCAGCCCAACTGGGAGAGAGCAGTTCTTC. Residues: CASSPTGREQFF.

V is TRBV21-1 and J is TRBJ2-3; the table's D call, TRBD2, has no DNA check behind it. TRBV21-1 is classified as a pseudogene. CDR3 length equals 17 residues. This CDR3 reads CASSKDWRGGRTDTQYF. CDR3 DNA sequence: TGTGCCAGCAGCAAAGACTGGCGGGGGGGCCGGACAGATACGCAGTATTTT.

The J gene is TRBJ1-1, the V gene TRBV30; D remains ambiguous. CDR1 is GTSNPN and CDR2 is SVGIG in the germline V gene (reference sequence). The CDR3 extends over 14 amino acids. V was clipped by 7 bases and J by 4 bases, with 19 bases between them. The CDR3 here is CASSRVRSGTEAFF. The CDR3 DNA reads TGTGCCTCCTCACGGGTAAGGTCGGGCACTGAAGCTTTCTTT. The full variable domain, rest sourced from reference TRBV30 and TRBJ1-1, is SQTIHQWPATLVQPVGSPLSLECTVEGTSNPNLYWYRQAAGRGLQLLFYSVGIGQISSEVPQNLSASRPQDRQFILSSKKLLLSDSGFYLCASSRVRSGTEAFFGQGTRLTVV.

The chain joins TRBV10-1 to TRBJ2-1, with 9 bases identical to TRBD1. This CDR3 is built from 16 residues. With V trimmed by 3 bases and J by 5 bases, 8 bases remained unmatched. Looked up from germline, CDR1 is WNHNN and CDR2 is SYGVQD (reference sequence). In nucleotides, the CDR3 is TGCGCCAGCAGTGACTCGGGACAGGGTGGACACAATGAGCAGTTCTTC. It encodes CASSDSGQGGHNEQFF.

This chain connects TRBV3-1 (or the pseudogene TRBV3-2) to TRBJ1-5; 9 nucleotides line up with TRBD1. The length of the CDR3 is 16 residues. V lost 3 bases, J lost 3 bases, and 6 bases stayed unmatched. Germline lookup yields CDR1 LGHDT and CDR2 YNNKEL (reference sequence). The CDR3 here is CASSHRRDRANQPQHF. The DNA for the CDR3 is TGTGCCAGCAGCCACCGCCGGGACAGGGCCAATCAGCCCCAGCATTTT.

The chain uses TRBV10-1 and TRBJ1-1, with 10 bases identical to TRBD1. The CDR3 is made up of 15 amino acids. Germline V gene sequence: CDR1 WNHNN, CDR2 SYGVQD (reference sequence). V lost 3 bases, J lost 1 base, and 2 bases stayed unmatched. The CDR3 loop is CASSEWTGGNTEAFF. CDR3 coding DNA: TGCGCCAGCAGTGAATGGACAGGGGGGAACACTGAAGCTTTCTTT.

CDR3 sequence (DNA): TGTGCTAGTGGCTTGTGGGACAGGAAAAGATACAATGAGCAGTTCTTC. Translating it yields CASGLWDRKRYNEQFF. The J gene is TRBJ2-1, the V gene TRBV12-5; 8 nucleotides agree with TRBD1. CDR1 and CDR2 from the germline V gene are LGHNT and FRNRAP. The CDR3 length is 16 residues. V was pared by 6 bases and J by 4 bases, with 11 bases of the junction left unmatched.

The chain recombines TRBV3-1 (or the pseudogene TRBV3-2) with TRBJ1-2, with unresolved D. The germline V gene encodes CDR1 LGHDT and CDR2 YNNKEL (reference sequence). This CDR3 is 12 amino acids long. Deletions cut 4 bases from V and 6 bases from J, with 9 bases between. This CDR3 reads CASSLSRNGYTF. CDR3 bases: TGTGCCAGCAGCCTTAGCAGGAATGGCTACACCTTC.

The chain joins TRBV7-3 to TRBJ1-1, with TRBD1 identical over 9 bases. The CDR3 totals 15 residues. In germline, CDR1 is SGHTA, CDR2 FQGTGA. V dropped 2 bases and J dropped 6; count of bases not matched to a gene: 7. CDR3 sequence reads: CASSLLGQGPSEAFF. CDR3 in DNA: TGTGCCAGCAGCTTATTGGGACAGGGTCCGTCTGAAGCTTTCTTT.

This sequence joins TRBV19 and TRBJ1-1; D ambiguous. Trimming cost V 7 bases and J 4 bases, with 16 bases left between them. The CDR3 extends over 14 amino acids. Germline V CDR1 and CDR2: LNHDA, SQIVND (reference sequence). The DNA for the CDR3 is TGTGCCAGTATCACGACTGGTCTCGGCACTGAAGCTTTCTTT. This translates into CASITTGLGTEAFF.

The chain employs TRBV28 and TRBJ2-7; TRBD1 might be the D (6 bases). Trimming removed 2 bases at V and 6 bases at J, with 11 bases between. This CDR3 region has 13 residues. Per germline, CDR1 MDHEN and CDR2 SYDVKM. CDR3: CASSLRWTVEQYF. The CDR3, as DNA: TGTGCCAGCAGTTTACGCTGGACAGTCGAGCAGTACTTC.

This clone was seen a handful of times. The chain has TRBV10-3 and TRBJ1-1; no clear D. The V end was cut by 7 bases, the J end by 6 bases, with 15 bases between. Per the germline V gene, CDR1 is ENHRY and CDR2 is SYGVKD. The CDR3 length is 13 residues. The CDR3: CAIIPGLGAEAFF. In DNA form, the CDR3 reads TGTGCCATCATTCCTGGGTTAGGCGCTGAAGCTTTCTTT.

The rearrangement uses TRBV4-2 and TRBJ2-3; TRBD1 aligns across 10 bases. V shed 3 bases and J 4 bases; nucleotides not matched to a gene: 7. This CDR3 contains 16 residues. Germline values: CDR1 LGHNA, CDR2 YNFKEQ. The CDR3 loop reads CASSHVGQGGPDTQYF. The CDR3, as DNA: TGTGCCAGCAGCCATGTCGGACAGGGGGGGCCAGATACGCAGTATTTT.

CDR3: CASSQNRQGNEQFF. The CDR3 nucleotides are TGTGCCAGCAGCCAGAATCGACAGGGGAATGAGCAGTTCTTC. This chain links TRBV3-1 (or the pseudogene TRBV3-2) with TRBJ2-1, with 8 bases aligning to TRBD1. Germline CDR1 reads LGHDT; CDR2 reads YNNKEL (reference sequence). Germline trimming cut 3 bases from V and 7 bases from J; bases unmatched to any gene: 5. The CDR3 runs to 14 residues.

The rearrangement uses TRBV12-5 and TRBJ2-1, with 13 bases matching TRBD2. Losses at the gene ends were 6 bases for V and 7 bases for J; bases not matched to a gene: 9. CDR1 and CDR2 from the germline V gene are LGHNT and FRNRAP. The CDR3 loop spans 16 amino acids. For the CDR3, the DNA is TGTGCTAGTGGCTCTCCACTAGCGGGGGGGTCAAATGAGCAGTTCTTC. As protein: CASGSPLAGGSNEQFF.

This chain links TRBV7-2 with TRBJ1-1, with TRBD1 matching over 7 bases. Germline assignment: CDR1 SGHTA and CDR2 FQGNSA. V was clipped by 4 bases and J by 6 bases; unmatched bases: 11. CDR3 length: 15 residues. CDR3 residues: CASSSSQGLVAEAFF. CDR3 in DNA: TGTGCCAGCAGCTCATCACAGGGGTTGGTCGCTGAAGCTTTCTTT.

CDR3 DNA sequence: TGTGCCATCAGTGACAACTCGCTGCCGAGCACAGATACGCAGTATTTT. It is translated as CAISDNSLPSTDTQYF. The rearrangement links TRBV10-3 to TRBJ2-3; D remains unclear. Trimming left V 3 bases short and J 0 bases short, with 13 bases between. Germline loops: CDR1 ENHRY, CDR2 SYGVKD. The CDR3 length is 16 residues.

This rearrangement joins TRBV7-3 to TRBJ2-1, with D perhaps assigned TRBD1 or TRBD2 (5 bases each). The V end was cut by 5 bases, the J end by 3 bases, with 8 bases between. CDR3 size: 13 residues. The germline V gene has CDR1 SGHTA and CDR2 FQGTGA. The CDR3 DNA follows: TGTGCCAGCAGCACGGGACGCTACAATGAGCAGTTCTTC. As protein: CASSTGRYNEQFF.

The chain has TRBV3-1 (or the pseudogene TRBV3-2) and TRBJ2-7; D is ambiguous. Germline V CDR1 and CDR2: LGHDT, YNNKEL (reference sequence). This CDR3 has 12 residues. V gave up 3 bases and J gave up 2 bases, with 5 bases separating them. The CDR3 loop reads CASSHRTYEQYF. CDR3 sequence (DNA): TGTGCCAGCAGCCACCGCACCTACGAGCAGTACTTC.

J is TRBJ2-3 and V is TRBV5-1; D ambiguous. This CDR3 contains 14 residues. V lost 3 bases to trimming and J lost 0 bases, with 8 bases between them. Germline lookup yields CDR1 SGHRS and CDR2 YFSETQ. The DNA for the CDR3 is TGCGCCAGCAGCTCGTTGACTAGCACAGATACGCAGTATTTT. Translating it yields CASSSLTSTDTQYF.